These 17 T cell receptor beta chains came from one sample sequenced in a study of control samples from healthy donors and cancer patients. Only in-frame clones appear in the TCRdb table, and some are missing; sequencing was by immunoSEQ multiplex PCR. Its clone listing holds approximately 190,000 clones. The sequencing input was blood. Source of these receptors: a woman aged 25 to 39 in good health.

The genes are TRBV6-2 or TRBV6-3 and TRBJ2-1; 7 bases agree with TRBD2. The CDR3 length is 14 residues. From germline, CDR1 is MNHEY and CDR2 SVGEGT. Germline trimming cut 0 bases from V and 6 bases from J; bases unmatched to any gene: 2. The CDR3: CASSYSWEGNEQFF. The CDR3 region has the DNA TGTGCCAGCAGTTACTCCTGGGAGGGCAATGAGCAGTTCTTC.

The chain has TRBV5-1 and TRBJ2-3, with a possible D match to TRBD2 (5 bases). The germline V and J ends were trimmed by 4 bases and 1 base, with 10 bases remaining between them. Germline assignment: CDR1 SGHRS and CDR2 YFSETQ. This CDR3 has 14 amino acids. This chain's CDR3 is CASSPRTGTDTQYF. CDR3 coding DNA: TGCGCCAGCAGCCCGCGGACTGGCACAGATACGCAGTATTTT.

This chain connects TRBV19 to TRBJ1-1; the match to TRBD1 covers 9 bases. The germline gives CDR1 LNHDA, CDR2 SQIVND (reference sequence). V trimming: 1 base; J trimming: 6 bases; junction bases outside the gene matches: 15. This CDR3 region has 18 residues. The CDR3 loop reads CASSIVTVVGQGKSEAFF. In DNA, the CDR3 is TGTGCCAGTAGTATAGTTACGGTGGTGGGACAGGGAAAATCTGAAGCTTTCTTT.

The CDR3 loop is CASNTGVADTQYF. In DNA form, the CDR3 reads TGTGCCAGTAATACAGGGGTTGCAGATACGCAGTATTTT. The chain employs TRBV11-1 and TRBJ2-3; 7 nucleotides match TRBD1. The germline V gene encodes CDR1 SGHAT and CDR2 FQDESV (reference sequence). The CDR3 extends over 13 amino acids. The V gene end was trimmed by 9 bases and the J gene end by 4 bases; junction bases not matched to a gene: 7.

The chain combines TRBV28 with TRBJ1-6, with TRBD1 matching 7 bases. The J segment lost 3 bases and the V segment lost 6 bases, leaving 5 bases of the junction unmatched. The length of the CDR3 is 15 residues. CDR1 is MDHEN and CDR2 is SYDVKM in the germline V gene. The CDR3 protein is CASRARDSYNSPLHF. In nucleotides, the CDR3 is TGTGCCAGCAGAGCTCGGGACAGCTATAATTCACCCCTCCACTTT. The entire variable domain, with the rest obtained from reference TRBV28 and TRBJ1-6, is as follows: DVKVTQSSRYLVKRTGEKVFLECVQDMDHENMFWYRQDPGLGLRLIYFSYDVKMKEKGDIPEGYSVSREKKERFSLILESASTNQTSMYLCASRARDSYNSPLHFGNGTRLTVT.

The chain employs TRBV30 and TRBJ1-3; D gene unclear. V was trimmed by 2 bases and J by 0 bases, leaving 5 bases between them. Germline CDR1 GTSNPN, CDR2 SVGIG (reference sequence). The CDR3 extends over 13 amino acids. In nucleotides, the CDR3 is TGTGCCTGGAGTTTAGGCTCTGGAAACACCATATATTTT. This encodes CAWSLGSGNTIYF.

The genes are TRBV19 and TRBJ1-1, with a weak D call TRBD1 (6 bases). Germline CDR1 reads LNHDA; CDR2 reads SQIVND (reference sequence). This CDR3 has 14 residues. The V gene lost 5 bases and the J gene lost 5 bases, with 15 bases spanning the gap. The CDR3 DNA is TGTGCCAGTAGTCCAGGGCGGGGGCCGACTGAAGCTTTCTTT. Encoded protein: CASSPGRGPTEAFF.

The rearrangement uses TRBV5-1 and TRBJ1-6; D call uncertain. CDR1 and CDR2 (germline): SGHRS, YFSETQ. CDR3 length equals 15 residues. The V gene lost 0 bases and the J gene lost 8 bases, with 12 bases spanning the gap. The CDR3 region is CASSLDWQEYSPLHF. The CDR3 DNA is TGCGCCAGCAGCTTGGATTGGCAGGAATATTCACCCCTCCACTTT.

The rearrangement joins TRBV5-4 to TRBJ1-1; D not certain. The ends were cut back, 2 bases at V and 10 bases at J, with 12 bases in the middle. This CDR3 is 12 amino acids long. Germline CDR1 SGHNT, CDR2 YYREEE (reference sequence). CDR3 residues: CASSFDGTRAFF. The CDR3 DNA reads as TGTGCCAGCAGCTTTGACGGAACTAGAGCTTTCTTT.

J is TRBJ1-5 and V is TRBV6-6; no reliable D call. This CDR3 region has 16 residues. V shed 4 bases and J shed 1 base, with 14 bases lying between them. Germline CDR1 reads MNHNY; CDR2 reads SVGAGI (reference sequence). CDR3 sequence (DNA): TGTGCCAGCAGTTCGGATTCTCCCGTCAGCAATCAGCCCCAGCATTTT. This sequence encodes CASSSDSPVSNQPQHF.

The rearrangement uses TRBV7-6 and TRBJ2-3, with TRBD2 matching over 12 bases. Trimming removed 4 bases from V and 4 bases from J; junction bases left unmatched: 6. Germline CDR1 is SGHVS and CDR2 is FNYEAQ. This CDR3 has 16 residues. CDR3 sequence: CASSSLAGGSADTQYF. Written as DNA, the CDR3 is TGTGCCAGCAGCTCCCTAGCGGGGGGGAGCGCAGATACGCAGTATTTT.

This rearrangement joins TRBV10-3 to TRBJ1-5; D remains unclear. The germline CDR1 and CDR2 sequences are ENHRY and SYGVKD. Trimming left V 4 bases short and J 2 bases short, with 6 bases between. The CDR3 has 13 amino acids. The CDR3 is CAISGQGNQPQHF. CDR3 in DNA: TGTGCCATCAGTGGGCAGGGCAATCAGCCCCAGCATTTT.

V usage is TRBV30 and J usage is TRBJ1-5, with 8 bases fitting TRBD1. The ends lost 5 bases at V and 5 bases at J; junction bases unmatched: 11. This CDR3 comprises 15 residues. In germline, CDR1 is GTSNPN, CDR2 SVGIG (reference sequence). The CDR3 DNA sequence: TGTGCCTGGGGTCTGCAGGGGGCGCAATATCAGCCCCAGCATTTT. Amino acid sequence: CAWGLQGAQYQPQHF.

The genes are TRBV28 and TRBJ2-7, with a weak D call TRBD1 (6 bases). Germline lookup yields CDR1 MDHEN and CDR2 SYDVKM. The CDR3 contains 13 residues. DNA for the CDR3: TGTACAAGCCGGGACATCACATCCTACGAGCAGTACTTC. It codes for CTSRDITSYEQYF.

The chain links TRBV7-6 to TRBJ2-3; 9 bases are a match to TRBD1. V trimming: 1 base; J trimming: 6 bases; junction bases outside the gene matches: 5. Germline V lookup: CDR1 SGHVS, CDR2 FNYEAQ. CDR3 size: 15 residues. The CDR3 loop reads CASSLGTGAADTQYF. CDR3 in DNA: TGTGCCAGCAGCTTAGGGACAGGGGCGGCGGATACGCAGTATTTT.

V is TRBV19 and J is TRBJ1-1, with D maybe TRBD1 (5 bases). CDR1 is LNHDA, CDR2 SQIVND, per germline (reference sequence). Trimming pared 7 bases from V and 4 bases from J, leaving 31 bases between. The CDR3 contains 19 residues. CDR3 bases: TGTGCCAGTACCCCGTTAAACACCTTAGGCGGGGGGGGGAGCACTGAAGCTTTCTTT. Translated: CASTPLNTLGGGGSTEAFF.

V is TRBV6-5 and J is TRBJ1-4, with D unresolved. This CDR3 comprises 13 residues. From germline, CDR1 is MNHEY and CDR2 SVGAGI. Trimming took 8 bases from V and 5 from J, leaving 12 bases between them. CDR3 region: CASGAPPNEKLFF. DNA of the CDR3: TGTGCCAGCGGAGCTCCCCCAAATGAAAAACTGTTTTTT.